This T cell receptor (beta chain) is drawn from a study of a mutant IDH1 vaccine in newly diagnosed glioma. As for the study in general: First vaccine doses came 4-6 weeks after radiotherapy alone, or with temozolomide cycles. Most had both radiotherapy and temozolomide beforehand; others had only one.

Clones were sequenced by immunoSEQ multiplex PCR, and TCRdb holds only the in-frame ones, with some missing. The sample carries roughly 51,000 clones, approximately 79% recorded once. The time point: week 5, during vaccination. In every dose of vaccine, 300 ug of mutant IDH1 20-mer peptide was given alongside topical imiquimod. Diagnosis in the donors showed new WHO grade 3 or 4 astrocytomas that were IDH1-mutant and ATRX-lost. Trimming removed 7 bases at V and 6 bases at J, with 13 bases between. The CDR3 has 14 amino acids. From germline, CDR1 is MNHEY and CDR2 SVGAGI. Concerning this clone: Its antigen is unidentified.

The genes are TRBV6-5 and TRBJ1-6, with TRBD1 as a possible D gene (5 bases). The sequence came from a woman younger than 30 with glioma. Some clones in this sample may be carry-over from other donors' samples. The sample in question was PBMCs, obtained from a glioma patient whose treatment included an IDH1 peptide vaccine. CDR3 DNA: TGTGCCAGCACCCCCGTAAGGGGTAATTCACCCCTCCACTTT. Translating gives CASTPVRGNSPLHF.